Each of the 26 T cell receptor beta chains below was sequenced from the same sample in a study of T-cell memory formation after mild COVID-19. TCRdb called the 5' RACE reads again in MiXCR, with one record for every CDR3 protein. The sample yields hundreds of thousands of distinct CDR3 sequences, approximately 15% seen once. Sequenced material: PBMCs or a T cell subset sorted from them (not recorded which). The origin of the receptors is a man aged 18 to 29 who had mild COVID-19 (a few samples of this study predate the infection). Cell type and time point are not known.

V and J are TRBV12-3 or TRBV12-4 and TRBJ1-2; D gene ambiguous. V lost 5 bases and J 0 bases, leaving 13 bases between the germline ends. The CDR3 consists of 15 residues. The CDR3 loop is CASSQRRSANYGYTF. Written as DNA, the CDR3 is TGTGCCAGCAGTCAGCGGCGGAGCGCTAACTATGGCTACACCTTC.

This clonotype appeared a few times. The chain links TRBV7-6 to TRBJ2-1; D perhaps matches TRBD1 (6 bases). This CDR3 comprises 15 residues. Trimming took off 0 bases at V and 7 bases at J, with 13 bases between the two ends. Germline V gene sequence: CDR1 SGHVS, CDR2 FNYEAQ. CDR3 bases: TGTGCCAGCAGCTTAGCACAGGGTGTTCATAATGAGCAGTTCTTC. As protein: CASSLAQGVHNEQFF.

CDR3 nucleotides: TGTGCCAGCAGCCTCACAGGCAGGTTGAACACTGAAGCTTTCTTT. This sequence encodes CASSLTGRLNTEAFF. V and J are TRBV25-1 and TRBJ1-1, with D tentatively TRBD1 (5 bases). Trimming took off 6 bases at V and 0 bases at J, with 14 bases between the two ends. Germline CDR1 MGHDK, CDR2 SYGVNS. The CDR3 spans 15 residues.

This clonotype was seen more than once but under ten times. This rearrangement joins TRBV20-1 to TRBJ2-7, with 8 bases that match TRBD2. Trimming removed 1 base from V and 7 bases from J; junction bases left unmatched: 9. The CDR3 sequence is 14 residues long. Germline CDR1 DFQATT, CDR2 SNEGSKA (reference sequence). CDR3 nucleotides: TGCAGTGCTAGAGGTAGCGGGGCCTCTAGGGAGCAGTACTTC. It encodes CSARGSGASREQYF.

This chain connects TRBV6-5 to TRBJ2-1, with 9 bases that match TRBD1. The length of the CDR3 is 15 residues. After removal of 2 bases from V and 8 bases from J, the junction contained 7 bases not matched to a gene. Germline CDR1 reads MNHEY; CDR2 reads SVGAGI. The CDR3 DNA is TGTGCCAGCAGTTACCGGGACAGGGTACAGCATGAGCAGTTCTTC. Protein: CASSYRDRVQHEQFF.

In its sample, this clonotype was seen a few times. This rearrangement joins TRBV5-1 to TRBJ2-3, with D perhaps TRBD1 (6 bases). Germline assignment: CDR1 SGHRS and CDR2 YFSETQ. V was cut by 1 base and J by 1 base, with 7 bases left in between. The CDR3 is 14 amino acids. The CDR3 DNA follows: TGCGCCAGCAGCTTGCACAGGGGCACAGATACGCAGTATTTT. Its translation is CASSLHRGTDTQYF.

This clonotype was counted between two and nine times. The rearrangement links TRBV11-2 to TRBJ2-5, with 8 bases identical to TRBD2. Germline values: CDR1 SGHAT, CDR2 FQNNGV. Trimming cost V 1 base and J 7 bases; bases outside gene matches: 8. The length of the CDR3 is 15 residues. The CDR3 protein is CASSLGVSSGGTQYF. In nucleotides, the CDR3 is TGTGCCAGCAGCTTAGGGGTTAGCAGCGGGGGGACCCAGTACTTC.

This clonotype came up a few times. The rearrangement uses TRBV4-2 and TRBJ2-5; D may be TRBD2 (7 bases). Germline CDR1 and CDR2: LGHNA and YNFKEQ. The CDR3 has 15 amino acids. V lost 0 bases to trimming and J lost 2 bases, with 10 bases between them. CDR3 loop: CASSQDRGAQETQYF. The CDR3 nucleotides are TGTGCCAGCAGCCAAGATCGGGGGGCTCAAGAGACCCAGTACTTC.

The V and J genes are TRBV5-5 and TRBJ1-2; 9 nucleotides agree with TRBD1. Germline assignment: CDR1 SGHKS and CDR2 YYEKEE (reference sequence). With V trimmed by 5 bases and J by 8 bases, 7 bases remained unmatched. The CDR3 has 13 amino acids. Here the CDR3 DNA reads TGTGCCAGCAGACCGACAGGGGGTTTGGGCTACACCTTC. The encoded protein is CASRPTGGLGYTF.

This clonotype has ten or more counts. This rearrangement joins TRBV12-3 or TRBV12-4 to TRBJ1-1; D is possibly TRBD1 (6 bases). The CDR3 runs 13 residues. The V end lost 4 bases, the J end lost 1 base, and 7 bases lay between the germline ends. The CDR3 protein is CASSWTENTEAFF. DNA of the CDR3: TGTGCCAGCAGTTGGACAGAGAACACTGAAGCTTTCTTT.

The V gene is TRBV5-8, the J gene TRBJ1-5, with a weak D call TRBD1 (6 bases). The CDR3 totals 17 residues. Germline CDR1 SGHTS, CDR2 YDEGEE. V lost 3 bases to trimming and J lost 3 bases, with 19 bases between them. Here the CDR3 reads CASSSYRAGDDNQPQHF. CDR3 DNA: TGTGCCAGCAGCTCTTATCGCGCAGGGGACGACAATCAGCCCCAGCATTTT.

J is TRBJ1-2 and V is TRBV7-8; D remains ambiguous. The CDR3 has 13 residues. V was shortened by 2 bases and J by 3 bases, with 7 bases between the two germline ends. Germline CDR1 reads SGHVS; CDR2 reads FQNEAQ. CDR3 loop: CASSLPGYYGYTF. In DNA, the CDR3 is TGTGCCAGCAGCTTACCGGGCTACTATGGCTACACCTTC. Full variable domain (missing parts from reference TRBV7-8 and TRBJ1-2): GAGVSQSPRYKVAKRGQDVALRCDPISGHVSLFWYQQALGQGPEFLTYFQNEAQLDKSGLPSDRFFAERPEGSVSTLKIQRTQQEDSAVYLCASSLPGYYGYTFGSGTRLTVV.

This clonotype was recorded many times. This chain links TRBV12-3 or TRBV12-4 with TRBJ2-7; tentatively, D is TRBD2 (6 bases). CDR3 length equals 14 residues. Trimming took 5 bases from V and 2 from J, leaving 13 bases between them. The CDR3 loop is CASSPRGLTYEQYF. In DNA form, the CDR3 reads TGTGCCAGCAGTCCCAGAGGACTAACCTACGAGCAGTACTTC.

J is TRBJ2-2 and V is TRBV5-1; no clear D. This CDR3 comprises 13 residues. Trimming stripped 6 bases from V and 6 bases from J, with 12 bases between. Germline lookup yields CDR1 SGHRS and CDR2 YFSETQ. CDR3 loop: CASTRDLPGELFF. CDR3 nucleotides: TGCGCCAGCACCCGAGACCTGCCCGGGGAGCTGTTTTTT.

This chain links TRBV30 with TRBJ2-2; D possibly uses TRBD1 or TRBD2 (6 bases each). Looked up from germline, CDR1 is GTSNPN and CDR2 is SVGIG (reference sequence). CDR3 length equals 13 residues. Between the trimmed V and J ends, which lost 2 bases and 5 bases, there was a span of 9 bases. CDR3 nucleotides: TGTGCCTGGAGTAGGGGGGCGACCGGGGAGCTGTTTTTT. Amino acid sequence: CAWSRGATGELFF.

This clonotype showed up just a few times. This chain connects TRBV10-2 to TRBJ2-7, with 11 bases lining up with TRBD2. V shed 3 bases, J shed 4 bases, and the junction held 5 bases outside the gene matches. The V gene's germline CDR1 is WSHSY and CDR2 SAAADI. The CDR3 consists of 15 residues. CDR3 in DNA: TGCGCCAGCAGTGACGGGACTAGCGGCCTATACGAGCAGTACTTC. Translating it yields CASSDGTSGLYEQYF.

V usage is TRBV5-1 and J usage is TRBJ2-2; maybe TRBD2 (6 bases). CDR1 is SGHRS, CDR2 YFSETQ, per germline. Between the trimmed V and J ends, which lost 5 bases and 1 base, there was a span of 12 bases. The CDR3 spans 15 residues. The CDR3 DNA reads TGCGCCAGCAGGATTGGGGACTTGAACACCGGGGAGCTGTTTTTT. The encoded protein is CASRIGDLNTGELFF.

In this sample, this clonotype turned up a few times. This chain connects TRBV7-6 to TRBJ2-3; TRBD1 aligns across 9 bases. The CDR3 contains 15 residues. The germline V gene encodes CDR1 SGHVS and CDR2 FNYEAQ. J was trimmed by 5 bases and V by 5 bases; bases with no gene match: 8. CDR3 in DNA: TGTGCCAGCAGCCTAGGGGACAGGGATCGAGATACGCAGTATTTT. Its translation: CASSLGDRDRDTQYF.

The gene calls are TRBV7-2 and TRBJ2-1; D remains unclear. The CDR3 spans 12 residues. Germline loops: CDR1 SGHTA, CDR2 FQGNSA. V dropped 4 bases and J dropped 10 bases, with 11 bases sitting between them. CDR3 in DNA: TGTGCCAGCAGCTCCCGACGGCTCGAGCAGTTCTTC. The encoded protein is CASSSRRLEQFF.

The rearrangement uses TRBV5-5 and TRBJ2-1, with D maybe TRBD2 (5 bases). Germline V CDR1 and CDR2: SGHKS, YYEKEE (reference sequence). The CDR3 runs to 13 residues. Trimming stripped 2 bases from V and 9 bases from J, with 12 bases between. The CDR3 bases are TGTGCCAGCAGCTTTAACAGCGGCGCTGAGCAGTTCTTC. Translation gives CASSFNSGAEQFF.

This chain joins TRBV5-6 and TRBJ2-7; 7 positions agree with TRBD1. This CDR3 is 15 amino acids long. Germline assignment: CDR1 SGHDT and CDR2 YYEEEE. The J segment lost 0 bases and the V segment lost 5 bases, leaving 8 bases of the junction unmatched. The CDR3, as DNA: TGTGCCAGCAGGCCGTTCGACAGGGACTCCTACGAGCAGTACGTC. Encoded protein: CASRPFDRDSYEQYV.

The chain is built from TRBV20-1 and TRBJ2-1; 13 bases line up with TRBD2. The V gene's germline CDR1 is DFQATT and CDR2 SNEGSKA (reference sequence). J was trimmed by 1 base and V by 6 bases; bases with no gene match: 6. The CDR3 consists of 16 residues. CDR3 region: CSAPTSGGGSYNEQFF. CDR3 coding DNA: TGCAGTGCGCCCACTAGCGGGGGGGGATCCTACAATGAGCAGTTCTTC.

The sample holds a few counts of this clonotype. The rearrangement links TRBV7-9 to TRBJ2-7; tentatively, D is TRBD2 (5 bases). V was pared by 3 bases and J by 6 bases, with 9 bases between. CDR1 is SEHNR, CDR2 FQNEAQ, per germline (reference sequence). The CDR3 totals 12 residues. The CDR3 reads CASSFEGGEQYF. The CDR3 DNA is TGTGCCAGCAGCTTTGAGGGTGGCGAGCAGTACTTC.

J is TRBJ2-2 and V is TRBV11-1, with 7 positions matching TRBD1. Trimming at V came to 5 bases and at J to 4 bases, leaving 7 bases not matched to a gene. Germline CDR1 and CDR2: SGHAT and FQDESV (reference sequence). The CDR3 is made up of 15 amino acids. For the CDR3, the DNA is TGTGCCAGCAGCCTAGAGGGGGCGCGCACCGGGGAGCTGTTTTTT. Translating it yields CASSLEGARTGELFF.

The rearrangement uses TRBV6-5 and TRBJ1-2, with a possible D match to TRBD1 (5 bases). Germline CDR1 and CDR2: MNHEY and SVGAGI. The CDR3 extends over 13 amino acids. The V end lost 6 bases, the J end lost 3 bases, and 11 bases lay between the germline ends. CDR3 sequence: CASRLDSDYGYTF. In nucleotides, the CDR3 is TGTGCCAGCAGACTAGACAGCGACTATGGCTACACCTTC.

The V call is TRBV4-1, the J call TRBJ2-3, with 7 bases matching TRBD2. Germline CDR1 reads MGHRA; CDR2 reads YSYEKL. V trimming: 2 bases; J trimming: 4 bases; junction bases outside the gene matches: 6. This CDR3 spans 15 amino acids. The CDR3 sequence: CASSQRGVGPDTQYF. CDR3 sequence (DNA): TGCGCCAGCAGCCAACGGGGGGTCGGCCCAGATACGCAGTATTTT.